The 27 T cell receptor beta chains given below trace back to one sample, sequenced in a study of technical replicates of blood from a few donors. The protocol was immunoSEQ multiplex PCR, while the TCRdb copy is restricted to in-frame clones and leaves out a portion. The table lists 78,000 or so clones, about nine tenths of them singletons. The material sequenced was T cells isolated from PBMCs. These receptors all stem from a human donor in good health. Some clones in this sample may be carry-over from other donors' samples.

The V and J genes are TRBV18 and TRBJ2-5; D remains unclear. CDR1 KGHSH and CDR2 LQKENI come from the germline V gene. The germline V and J ends were trimmed by 2 bases and 10 bases, with 20 bases remaining between them. CDR3 length: 15 residues. DNA of the CDR3: TGTGCCAGCTCACCAGGGCAGGTGGGCCTCGGTGTCCAGTACTTC. Residues: CASSPGQVGLGVQYF.

V and J are TRBV20-1 and TRBJ1-4; a possible D gene is TRBD1 (6 bases). V was clipped by 5 bases and J by 14 bases, with 12 bases between them. The CDR3 is 10 amino acids. CDR1 is DFQATT, CDR2 SNEGSKA, per germline (reference sequence). CDR3 sequence reads: CSAEGVGLFF. CDR3 in DNA: TGCAGTGCTGAGGGGGTGGGGCTGTTTTTT.

CDR3 DNA sequence: TGCAGCCCAACCGGGGGCTACGAGCAGTACTTC. This sequence encodes CSPTGGYEQYF. V and J are TRBV20-1 and TRBJ2-7, with D possibly being TRBD2 (6 bases). The CDR3 length is 11 residues. Germline V CDR1 and CDR2: DFQATT, SNEGSKA (reference sequence).

This chain connects TRBV5-1 to TRBJ1-2, with D perhaps TRBD1 (6 bases). This CDR3 spans 15 amino acids. From germline, CDR1 is SGHRS and CDR2 YFSETQ. The V gene lost 3 bases and the J gene lost 1 base, with 13 bases spanning the gap. In DNA, the CDR3 is TGCGCCAGCAGCTCCGCAGGGGTTGGTAACTATGGCTACACCTTC. Translation: CASSSAGVGNYGYTF.

The genes are TRBV6-1 and TRBJ1-5, with D perhaps matching TRBD1 (6 bases). Germline CDR1 is MNHNS and CDR2 is SASEGT. Trimming pared 6 bases from V and 2 bases from J, leaving 11 bases between. CDR3 size: 14 residues. The CDR3 loop is CASRGTKGNQPQHF. CDR3 nucleotides: TGTGCCAGCAGGGGGACAAAGGGCAATCAGCCCCAGCATTTT.

The chain recombines TRBV18 with TRBJ1-2; D is ambiguous. The CDR3 sequence is 14 residues long. V dropped 2 bases and J dropped 5 bases, with 12 bases sitting between them. CDR1 KGHSH and CDR2 LQKENI come from the germline V gene. CDR3 sequence reads: CASSPSEALYGYTF. The CDR3 DNA sequence: TGTGCCAGCTCACCATCCGAGGCCCTATATGGCTACACCTTC.

V is TRBV5-1 and J is TRBJ2-5, with D unresolved. This CDR3 contains 13 residues. Trimming pared 2 bases from V and 2 bases from J, leaving 7 bases between. The germline V gene has CDR1 SGHRS and CDR2 YFSETQ. This CDR3 is CASSFVAQETQYF. CDR3 coding DNA: TGCGCCAGCAGCTTTGTGGCTCAAGAGACCCAGTACTTC.

V usage is TRBV19 and J usage is TRBJ1-5, with 7 bases that match TRBD1. V gave up 8 bases and J gave up 11 bases; unmatched junction bases: 18. Germline V CDR1 and CDR2: LNHDA, SQIVND (reference sequence). This CDR3 has 15 amino acids. The DNA of the CDR3 is TGTGCCAGTTTAGGAGGGACAGTCAGGGATGAGGCCCAGCATTTT. It encodes CASLGGTVRDEAQHF.

This chain uses TRBV5-6 with TRBJ2-7; 7 bases agree with TRBD1. CDR3 size: 17 residues. Germline V gene data show CDR1 as SGHDT and CDR2 as YYEEEE. V trimming: 3 bases; J trimming: 6 bases; junction bases outside the gene matches: 18. The CDR3 is CASSSPYEDRAYPEQYF. The CDR3 region has the DNA TGTGCCAGCAGCTCGCCCTACGAAGACAGGGCCTATCCCGAGCAGTACTTC.

This clone showed up just a few times. This CDR3 reads CASSSQGASYNEQFF. The CDR3 nucleotides read TGTGCCAGCAGCTCACAGGGGGCTTCCTACAATGAGCAGTTCTTC. The chain joins TRBV5-4 to TRBJ2-1, with 9 nucleotides matching TRBD1. The V gene end was trimmed by 3 bases and the J gene end by 1 base; junction bases not matched to a gene: 2. This CDR3 contains 15 residues. Germline V gene data show CDR1 as SGHNT and CDR2 as YYREEE (reference sequence).

V gene TRBV27 combines with J gene TRBJ2-7, with 9 bases identical to TRBD2. This CDR3 has 18 residues. Germline assignment: CDR1 MNHEY and CDR2 SMNVEV (reference sequence). J lost 0 bases, V lost 8 bases, and 17 bases had no gene match. CDR3 sequence reads: CASRGAGGREGLSYEQYF. In nucleotides, the CDR3 is TGTGCCAGCCGAGGTGCGGGAGGGCGGGAGGGCCTCTCCTACGAGCAGTACTTC.

In its sample, this clone was seen a few times. This sequence joins TRBV2 and TRBJ2-1; weak D call: TRBD2 (6 bases). Trimming left V 3 bases short and J 7 bases short, with 22 bases between. The CDR3 sequence is 17 residues long. Germline assignment: CDR1 SNHLY and CDR2 FYNNEI. The CDR3 region has the DNA TGTGCCAGCAGTGATAACGGAGCGGGTTGGGTTGTAAATGAGCAGTTCTTC. This sequence encodes CASSDNGAGWVVNEQFF.

The chain employs TRBV10-3 and TRBJ1-1; D is possibly TRBD1 (5 bases). CDR3 length: 12 residues. Deletions cut 11 bases from V and 4 bases from J, with 14 bases between. Germline loops: CDR1 ENHRY, CDR2 SYGVKD. The CDR3 loop reads CAVQGGGTEAFF. The CDR3 DNA reads TGTGCCGTTCAGGGAGGAGGCACTGAAGCTTTCTTT.

This clone has a single count. This chain links TRBV30 with TRBJ2-3; TRBD2 aligns across 13 bases. With V trimmed by 0 bases and J by 1 base, 1 base remained unmatched. The CDR3 runs to 16 residues. The germline gives CDR1 GTSNPN, CDR2 SVGIG (reference sequence). CDR3 residues: CAWSVGTSGGTDTQYF. CDR3 sequence (DNA): TGTGCCTGGAGTGTAGGGACTAGCGGGGGCACAGATACGCAGTATTTT.

V is TRBV10-1 and J is TRBJ1-2, with 9 bases aligning to TRBD1. The germline V gene encodes CDR1 WNHNN and CDR2 SYGVQD (reference sequence). J gave up 5 bases and V 4 bases, and 2 bases lay outside the gene matches. The CDR3 loop spans 13 amino acids. The CDR3 here is CASSAGQGYGYTF. The CDR3 DNA is TGCGCCAGCAGTGCGGGACAGGGATATGGCTACACCTTC.

This clone was counted a few times. This chain joins TRBV27 and TRBJ1-1; no firm D call. The germline V and J ends were trimmed by 5 bases and 1 base, with 5 bases remaining between them. The CDR3 length is 12 residues. Germline CDR1 and CDR2: MNHEY and SMNVEV (reference sequence). In DNA, the CDR3 is TGTGCCAGCAGTGCGGAGAACACTGAAGCTTTCTTT. This gives the protein CASSAENTEAFF.

J is TRBJ1-2 and V is TRBV19; a possible D gene is TRBD1 (5 bases). Germline-derived CDR1 and CDR2 are LNHDA and SQIVND (reference sequence). The germline V and J ends were trimmed by 8 bases and 7 bases, with 14 bases remaining between them. The CDR3 sequence is 12 residues long. CDR3 DNA sequence: TGTGCCAGTGGGGGGACGGTCTCTGGCTACACCTTC. Translated, it gives CASGGTVSGYTF. Using reference TRBV19 and TRBJ1-2 for the parts outside the CDR3, the full variable domain is DGGITQSPKYLFRKEGQNVTLSCEQNLNHDAMYWYRQDPGQGLRLIYYSQIVNDFQKGDIAEGYSVSREKKESFPLTVTSAQKNPTAFYLCASGGTVSGYTFGSGTRLTVV.

CDR3 region: CASSYNLYNEQFF. Written as DNA, the CDR3 is TGTGCCAGCAGTTACAATTTATACAATGAGCAGTTCTTC. The V call is TRBV6-5, the J call TRBJ2-1; no reliable D call. Trimming stripped 2 bases from V and 4 bases from J, with 6 bases between. The CDR3 extends over 13 amino acids. Germline CDR1 reads MNHEY; CDR2 reads SVGAGI.

This rearrangement joins TRBV18 to TRBJ2-5; 7 bases align to TRBD1. CDR1 and CDR2 (germline): KGHSH, LQKENI. With V trimmed by 7 bases and J by 2 bases, 4 bases remained unmatched. The CDR3 contains 13 residues. CDR3 sequence reads: CASYRDRQETQYF. Written as DNA, the CDR3 is TGTGCCAGCTACCGGGACAGACAAGAGACCCAGTACTTC. Filled out from reference TRBV18 and TRBJ2-5, the complete variable domain reads NAGVMQNPRHLVRRRGQEARLRCSPMKGHSHVYWYRQLPEEGLKFMVYLQKENIIDESGMPKERFSAEFPKEGPSILRIQQVVRGDSAAYFCASYRDRQETQYFGPGTRLLVL.

Concerning this clone: The same CDR3 also results from other DNA sequences found in this sample. This chain links TRBV18 with TRBJ2-7; TRBD1 aligns across 7 bases. Looked up from germline, CDR1 is KGHSH and CDR2 is LQKENI. V was clipped by 3 bases and J by 0 bases; unmatched bases: 2. The CDR3 has 14 residues. The CDR3 here is CASSPDRSSYEQYF. For the CDR3, the DNA is TGTGCCAGCTCACCGGACAGGAGCTCCTACGAGCAGTACTTC.

This chain links TRBV27 with TRBJ1-4, with D unresolved. The CDR3 extends over 17 amino acids. CDR1 is MNHEY, CDR2 SMNVEV, per germline (reference sequence). Trimming left V 6 bases short and J 4 bases short, with 21 bases between. The CDR3 nucleotides are TGTGCCAGCAGACGTCGGGAGGATCCAGGCTTTAATGAAAAACTGTTTTTT. It encodes CASRRREDPGFNEKLFF.

CDR3 protein: CASSQVSLANTEAFF. CDR3 nucleotides: TGCGCCAGCAGCCAAGTCTCGCTAGCGAACACTGAAGCTTTCTTT. The V call is TRBV4-1, the J call TRBJ1-1; D ambiguous. V lost 1 base and J 1 base, leaving 10 bases between the germline ends. The CDR3 totals 15 residues. Per the germline V gene, CDR1 is MGHRA and CDR2 is YSYEKL.

The rearrangement joins TRBV5-1 to TRBJ2-5; D is possibly TRBD1 (6 bases). CDR3 size: 14 residues. V shed 0 bases and J shed 9 bases, with 15 bases lying between them. Germline V gene data show CDR1 as SGHRS and CDR2 as YFSETQ. CDR3 residues: CASSLAGGQSSQYF. CDR3 sequence (DNA): TGCGCCAGCAGCTTGGCCGGTGGACAGTCTTCCCAGTACTTC. The full variable domain, with the rest looked up from reference TRBV5-1 and TRBJ2-5, is KAGVTQTPRYLIKTRGQQVTLSCSPISGHRSVSWYQQTPGQGLQFLFEYFSETQRNKGNFPGRFSGRQFSNSRSEMNVSTLELGDSALYLCASSLAGGQSSQYFGPGTRLLVL.

V and J are TRBV5-1 and TRBJ2-5; D perhaps matches TRBD1 (6 bases). V was shortened by 6 bases and J by 0 bases, with 15 bases between the two germline ends. CDR1 and CDR2 (germline): SGHRS, YFSETQ. CDR3 size: 15 residues. The CDR3 region is CASTKLGGNQETQYF. The CDR3 DNA reads TGCGCCAGCACCAAGTTAGGGGGTAACCAAGAGACCCAGTACTTC.

This clone was counted a single time. This sequence joins TRBV6-6 and TRBJ2-4; 7 bases are a match to TRBD1. The V segment lost 0 bases and the J segment 7 bases; nucleotides outside the gene matches: 6. This CDR3 is built from 15 residues. CDR1 and CDR2 from the germline V gene are MNHNY and SVGAGI (reference sequence). Here the CDR3 DNA reads TGTGCCAGCAGTTACTCGGCCCAGGGGGTGAACATTCAGTACTTC. This codes for CASSYSAQGVNIQYF.

The rearrangement links TRBV9 to TRBJ2-1; a weak D match, TRBD2 (5 bases). The germline CDR1 and CDR2 sequences are SGDLS and YYNGEE. The V gene lost 5 bases and the J gene lost 5 bases, with 17 bases spanning the gap. There are 15 residues in the CDR3. The CDR3 DNA reads as TGTGCCAGCAGTGACCCCAAGAGGGATAACAATGAGCAGTTCTTC. As protein: CASSDPKRDNNEQFF.

J is TRBJ1-1 and V is TRBV11-1; TRBD1 matches 8 bases. This CDR3 has 15 amino acids. Germline V gene sequence: CDR1 SGHAT, CDR2 FQDESV (reference sequence). Trimming removed 1 base from V and 1 base from J; junction bases left unmatched: 2. CDR3 residues: CASSLGQGANTEAFF. Written as DNA, the CDR3 is TGTGCCAGCAGCTTAGGGCAGGGGGCGAACACTGAAGCTTTCTTT.